This T cell receptor (beta chain) appears in the sequencing data of a study of blood T cell repertoires in COVID-19. Sequencing was performed with immunoSEQ multiplex PCR; in TCRdb, only in-frame clones are kept and a portion is missing. Here the sample spans approximately 160,000 clones, about four fifths being singletons. This CDR3 region has 12 residues. Trimming took off 5 bases at V and 3 bases at J, with 6 bases between the two ends. Germline-derived CDR1 and CDR2 are LNHDA and SQIVND (reference sequence). The sequenced material came from peripheral blood. The chain joins TRBV19 to TRBJ2-3, with TRBD1 as a possible D gene (5 bases). The sequence was obtained from a man in his forties or fifties who had recovered from COVID-19. CDR3 sequence: CASSSGTDTQYF. The CDR3 DNA follows: TGTGCCAGTAGTTCAGGGACAGATACGCAGTATTTT.